These T cell receptor beta chains were read from a single sample in a study of CDR3 diversity in severe acne. One entry per CDR3 protein, called by TCRdb with MiXCR from the PCR reads. The data contain over 85,000 distinct CDR3 sequences, approximately 47% of them seen just once; the ten biggest clones take up roughly 12%. Sequenced sample: blood. The receptors shown here come from a male donor with acne. Both conserved end residues are part of each CDR3. Each record gives: D gene, J gene, V gene, clone size, CDR3 DNA, CDR3 protein. D genes are given only for firm matches. Rows give clone size only sometimes, using once, few, many, or a class for an expanded clone.

>.|TRBJ2-7|TRBV20-1|once
TGCAGTGCTAGAGAAATTGGGGGAGAGCAGTACTTC
CSAREIGGEQYF
>.|TRBJ2-7|TRBV2|.
.
CASIRDATEAFFGGTYEQYF
>.|TRBJ1-2|TRBV20-1|.
TGCAGTGCAAGGGACACCGAAGAATATGGCTACACCTTC
CSARDTEEYGYTF
>TRBD2|TRBJ2-3|TRBV7-8|many
TGTGCCAGCAGCTTATATAGGCGGGAGGCAGATACGCAGTATTTT
CASSLYRREADTQYF
>.|TRBJ2-2|TRBV20-1|.
TGCAGTGCTAGGGGTGGGGGGACCGGGGAGCTGTTTTTT
CSARGGGTGELFF
>.|TRBJ1-1|TRBV7-9|.
TGTGCCAGCAGCTTATTGAGACGGATGAGCACTGAAGCTTTCTTT
CASSLLRRMSTEAFF
>TRBD1|TRBJ2-7|TRBV9|.
TGTGCCAGCAGCGTACAGGGGGACTCCTACGAGCAGTACTTC
CASSVQGDSYEQYF
>.|TRBJ2-3|TRBV13|.
TGTGCCAGCAGCTTCCCCTCTAGCACAGATACGCAGTATTTT
CASSFPSSTDTQYF
>.|TRBJ1-6|TRBV7-9|.
TGTGCCAGCAGCTTAGTCGGCGGTGACTCACCCCTCCACTTT
CASSLVGGDSPLHF
>TRBD2|TRBJ2-7|TRBV11-3|.
TGTGCCAGCAGCCCCGGACCGGGGGGGGTCTACGAGCAGTACTTC
CASSPGPGGVYEQYF
>.|TRBJ2-7|TRBV24-1|.
TGTGCCAGCGGGACCTCCTACGAGCAGTACTTC
CASGTSYEQYF
>.|TRBJ1-1|TRBV5-1|many
TGCGCCAGCTTTTCCCGGGAGAACACTGAAGCTTTCTTT
CASFSRENTEAFF
>.|TRBJ1-5|TRBV6-1|.
TGTGCCAGCATCGGGACTATCATCTACGAGCATTTT
CASIGTIIYEHF
>.|TRBJ2-7|TRBV6-1|many
TGTGCCAGCAGTGAAACGACGGTAAGCTACGAGCAGTACTTC
CASSETTVSYEQYF
>.|TRBJ2-2|TRBV5-1|many
TGCGCCAGCAGCCTGAGTACAGGGTATGACACCGGGGAGCTGTTTTTT
CASSLSTGYDTGELFF
>TRBD2|TRBJ2-7|TRBV29-1|.
TGCAGCGTTGGGGGGCACGGGAGGGCCTGGTACGAGCAGTACTTC
CSVGGHGRAWYEQYF
>TRBD1|TRBJ1-6|TRBV6-5|many
TGTGCCAGCAGTTACCTGACAGGGGTTAATTCACCCCTCCACTTT
CASSYLTGVNSPLHF
>TRBD2|TRBJ2-7|TRBV15|.
TGTGCCACCAGCAGAGAGCGGACTAGCGGCCACGAGCAGTACTTC
CATSRERTSGHEQYF
>.|TRBJ1-2|TRBV5-1|.
TGCGCCACCCGCCCGGGTGAAAACTATGGCTACACCTTC
CATRPGENYGYTF
>.|TRBJ1-1|TRBV7-4|once
TGTGCCAGCAGCTCCGATTCGACAGCTCTAGCTTCCTTT
CASSSDSTALASF